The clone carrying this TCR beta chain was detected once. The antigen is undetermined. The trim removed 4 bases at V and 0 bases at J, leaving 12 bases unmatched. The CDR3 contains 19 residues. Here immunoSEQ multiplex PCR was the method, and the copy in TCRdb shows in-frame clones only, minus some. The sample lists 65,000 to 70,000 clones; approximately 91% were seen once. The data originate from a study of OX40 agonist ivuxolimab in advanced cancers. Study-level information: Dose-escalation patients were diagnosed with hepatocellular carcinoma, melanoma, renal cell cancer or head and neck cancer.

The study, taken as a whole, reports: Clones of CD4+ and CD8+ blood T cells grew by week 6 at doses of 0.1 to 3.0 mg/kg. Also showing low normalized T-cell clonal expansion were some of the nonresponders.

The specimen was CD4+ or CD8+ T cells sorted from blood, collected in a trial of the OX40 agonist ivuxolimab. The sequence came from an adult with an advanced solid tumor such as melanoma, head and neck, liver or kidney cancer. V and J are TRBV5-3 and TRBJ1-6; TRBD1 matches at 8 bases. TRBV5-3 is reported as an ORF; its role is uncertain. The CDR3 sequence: CARSTTGQDGYSYNSPLHF. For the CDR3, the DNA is TGTGCCAGAAGCACCACGGGACAGGATGGTTACTCCTATAATTCACCCCTCCACTTT.